The entry that follows covers one TCR beta chain sequence. The target antigen is unknown. The repertoire was sequenced with immunoSEQ multiplex PCR; TCRdb's copy has only in-frame clones and lacks some. Of about 87,000 clones in the sample, roughly 94% are singletons; the top ten hold roughly 0.3%. The CDR3 has 17 residues. V lost 4 bases, J lost 0 bases, and 16 bases lay in between. Germline values: CDR1 SGHNT, CDR2 YYREEE (reference sequence). The data are from a study of siplizumab effects on memory and regulatory T cells. Overall study results and limits: Apparently more diverse than memory cells, naive T cells also seemed major alloresponse contributors. Confirmation that proliferating Tregs from siplizumab cultures had suppressive function was not obtained.

Source material: non-Treg CD4+ T cells sorted from blood. The chain has TRBV5-4 and TRBJ2-2; D not certain. This TCR came from a human donor in good health. CDR3 sequence reads: CASSPGNRASNTGELFF. The CDR3 DNA follows: TGTGCCAGCAGCCCAGGAAACCGGGCCTCGAACACCGGGGAGCTGTTTTTT.